This is a list of T cell receptor beta chains from one sample in a study of blood T cell repertoires in COVID-19. Assay used: immunoSEQ multiplex PCR; TCRdb lists only in-frame clones, some missing. The sample contains just over 250,000 clones, around 87% of which appear only once. The sample comprised peripheral blood. The receptor set was obtained from a woman aged 45-59 years with acute or convalescent COVID-19. CDR3s include the opening cysteine and the closing phenylalanine or tryptophan. The D gene is left open where the match is weak. Size is stated for part of the rows, as once, few or many counts, or as a class when the clone is expanded.

clone_size | d_call | j_call | v_call | cdr3_nt | cdr3_aa
. | . | TRBJ1-4 | TRBV13 | TGTGCCAGCAGCCCAGGTCAGGGGAGCATTGAAAAACTGTTTTTT | CASSPGQGSIEKLFF
. | . | TRBJ2-1 | TRBV6-5 | TGTGCCAGCAGTTACTCAGGTTCGAGGTCCTACAATGAGCAGTTCTTC | CASSYSGSRSYNEQFF
. | TRBD1 | TRBJ1-3 | TRBV9 | TGTGCCAGCAGCGCCTCGGGACAGGGCTCTGGAAACACCATATATTTT | CASSASGQGSGNTIYF
. | TRBD1 | TRBJ1-5 | TRBV10-1 | TGCGCCAGCAGGGGAGATACCGACAGGGGCAATCAGCCCCAGCATTTT | CASRGDTDRGNQPQHF
. | . | TRBJ1-2 | TRBV5-1 | TGCGCCAGCAGCCAAAGTCCCCCGGACTCCGGGGGCTACACCTTC | CASSQSPPDSGGYTF
. | TRBD1 | TRBJ2-7 | TRBV10-3 | TGTGCCATCAAAAGGACAGGGGTAACCTACGAGCAGTACTTC | CAIKRTGVTYEQYF
. | TRBD1 | TRBJ1-2 | TRBV15 | TGTGCCACCAGCAGAGGTGGACAGGGGGGCTATGGCTACACCTTC | CATSRGGQGGYGYTF
. | TRBD1 | TRBJ1-1 | TRBV7-2 | TGTGCCAGCAGCCAGATACGACAGGGCACGGAAGCTTTCTTT | CASSQIRQGTEAFF
. | TRBD2 | TRBJ2-1 | TRBV5-1 | TGCGCCAGCAGCTTGGTGTCAGCGGGAGTATTTATTGGTGAGCAGTTCTTC | CASSLVSAGVFIGEQFF
. | . | TRBJ2-7 | TRBV20-1 | TGCAGCGGAGTGAGGGTCTACGAGCAGTACTTC | CSGVRVYEQYF
. | . | TRBJ1-2 | TRBV6-5 | TGTGCCAGCAGGACGCATCCAGACAGGAACTATGGCTACACCTTC | CASRTHPDRNYGYTF
. | TRBD1 | TRBJ2-3 | TRBV3-1/TRBV3-2 | TGTGCCAGCAGCCACCGCGGGACAGGGATATGGGGTACGCAGTATTTT | CASSHRGTGIWGTQYF
few | . | TRBJ1-2 | TRBV27 | TGTGCCAGCAGTTTACAGGGCTATGGCTACACCTTC | CASSLQGYGYTF
. | TRBD1 | TRBJ2-7 | TRBV5-4 | TGTGCCAGCAGCACCCCGACAGGGGGCCACGAGCAGTACTTC | CASSTPTGGHEQYF
once | TRBD1 | TRBJ2-7 | TRBV6-5 | TGTGCCAGCAGTCCCGGGACAGGGCGGAACGAGCAGTACTTC | CASSPGTGRNEQYF
few | TRBD2 | TRBJ2-3 | TRBV12-5 | TGTGCTAGTGGTTTTGGTCTAGCGGGAGACACGCAGTATTTT | CASGFGLAGDTQYF
few | . | TRBJ1-5 | TRBV12-3/TRBV12-4 | TGTGCCAGCTGCGCATCGGGGAATCAGCCCCAGCATTTT | CASCASGNQPQHF
. | TRBD2 | TRBJ2-7 | TRBV6-2/TRBV6-3 | TGTGCCAGCAGCTTCACTAGCGGAGGGGTCTCCTACGAGCAGTACTTC | CASSFTSGGVSYEQYF
. | TRBD2 | TRBJ2-7 | TRBV29-1 | TGCAGCGTTGGTAGGACTAGCGGATCCTACGAGCAGTACTTC | CSVGRTSGSYEQYF
. | TRBD1 | TRBJ2-7 | TRBV24-1 | TGTGCCACCAGTGATCGGGACAGGGTTTACGAGCAGTACTTC | CATSDRDRVYEQYF
few | . | TRBJ1-4 | TRBV29-1 | TGCAGCGTTGAACTGGCCAGGGGAGTTGAAAAACTGTTTTTT | CSVELARGVEKLFF
. | . | TRBJ2-7 | TRBV9 | TGTGCCAGCAGCGTAGGGGGGCTTGGGGACTACGAGCAGTACTTC | CASSVGGLGDYEQYF
. | . | TRBJ1-1 | TRBV10-3 | TGTGCCATCAGTGGGAGGGAGGACACTGAAGCTTTCTTT | CAISGREDTEAFF
. | TRBD1 | TRBJ1-4 | TRBV5-4 | TGTGCCAGCAGCACATACAGGGGGCCTGGAGAAAAACTGTTTTTT | CASSTYRGPGEKLFF
. | TRBD1 | TRBJ1-1 | TRBV5-5 | TGTGCCAGCAGCTCGCCGGGACAGGGGAACACTGAAGCTTTCTTT | CASSSPGQGNTEAFF
. | . | TRBJ2-1 | TRBV5-4 | TGTGCCAGCAGCTTGGGTGGGCAGAACAATGAGCAGTTCTTC | CASSLGGQNNEQFF
. | . | TRBJ2-5 | TRBV24-1 | TGTGCCACCAGTGACGATGAGCTGCCGGAGGAGACCCAGTACTTC | CATSDDELPEETQYF
. | . | TRBJ2-2 | TRBV24-1 | TGTGCCACCAGTGATTTCTCGGAGACGGGCACCGGGGAGCTGTTTTTT | CATSDFSETGTGELFF
few | . | TRBJ1-4 | TRBV29-1 | TGCAGCGTCAGGTCCTCTGAAAAACTGTTTTTT | CSVRSSEKLFF
. | TRBD1 | TRBJ2-2 | TRBV10-3 | TGTGCCATCAGTGACTTCGGGACAGGGAGAAACACCGGGGAGCTGTTTTTT | CAISDFGTGRNTGELFF
. | . | TRBJ2-2 | TRBV28 | TGTGCCAGCAGCAATGGATCGGGCAGGAGGGCCGGGGAGCTGTTTTTT | CASSNGSGRRAGELFF
once | TRBD2 | TRBJ2-1 | TRBV7-6 | TGTGCCAGCAGCTTAGTTGCGGGGGGCTCCAATGAGCAGTTCTTC | CASSLVAGGSNEQFF
. | TRBD1 | TRBJ1-4 | TRBV10-3 | TGTGCCATCAGTGAGCCGACAGGGGAGGGTGAAAAACTGTTTTTT | CAISEPTGEGEKLFF
few | TRBD1 | TRBJ2-3 | TRBV5-1 | TGCGCCAGCAGCGGACAGGGGGCGAGTCCCTCGGCGAATACGCAGTATTTT | CASSGQGASPSANTQYF
. | TRBD2 | TRBJ2-1 | TRBV9 | TGTGCCAGCAGCCTGGAGGCGGGAGGGTCGTACAATGAGCAGTTCTTC | CASSLEAGGSYNEQFF
. | TRBD2 | TRBJ2-2 | TRBV7-2 | TGTGCCAGCAGCTTTTCTAGCGGGAGGGCCGACACCGGGGAGCTGTTTTTT | CASSFSSGRADTGELFF
. | . | TRBJ2-7 | TRBV6-5 | TGTGCCAGCAGAAAACAGGGAACCTCCTACGAGCAGTACTTC | CASRKQGTSYEQYF
. | . | TRBJ2-7 | TRBV6-5 | TGTGCCTGGGAATTGGGGCAGGGGACTACCTACGAGCAGTACTTC | CAWELGQGTTYEQYF
. | . | TRBJ1-6 | TRBV3-1/TRBV3-2 | TGTGCCAGCAGCCAACAGGATAATTCACCCCTCCACTTT | CASSQQDNSPLHF
. | TRBD2 | TRBJ2-1 | TRBV5-1 | TGCGCCAGCAGCCGCACAATTCTAGCGGGAGTTGTGAATGAGCAGTTCTTC | CASSRTILAGVVNEQFF
. | TRBD2 | TRBJ2-5 | TRBV7-3 | TGTGCCAGCAGCTTATCGGGAGGCGAGGAGACCCAGTACTTC | CASSLSGGEETQYF
. | TRBD1 | TRBJ1-2 | TRBV19 | TGTGCCAGTAGTGTCACGTGGACAGGGGGCGATGGCTACACCTTC | CASSVTWTGGDGYTF
. | . | TRBJ2-4 | TRBV5-1 | TGCGCCAGCAGCTTAACGAGTAGCCCCAAAAACATTCAGTACTTC | CASSLTSSPKNIQYF
. | TRBD2 | TRBJ2-1 | TRBV7-3 | TGTGCCAGCAGCTCAAGGACTAGCGGGAGGGCCTCCTACAATGAGCAGTTCTTC | CASSSRTSGRASYNEQFF
once | TRBD2 | TRBJ2-1 | TRBV24-1 | TGTGCCACCAGGTCGGCGGGAGGGGGCTACAATGAGCAGTTCTTC | CATRSAGGGYNEQFF
few | . | TRBJ2-1 | TRBV27 | TGTGCCAGCAGTTTACCGGGACTTCCTACGGAGCAGTTCTTC | CASSLPGLPTEQFF